Sequencing of this T cell receptor beta chain was carried out in a study of shared clonotypes between healthy human individuals. The table came from immunoSEQ multiplex PCR; TCRdb's copy has only in-frame clones and leaves some out. The sample consists of around 2,000,000 clones, 85% to 95% of them appearing once. Sample: naive CD4+ T cells sorted from blood. Documented subset: CD45RA+ positively selected. The source of this sequence is a man between 18 and 35 years old in good health.

The CDR3 nucleotides are TGTGCCAGCAGCTTAGGCACAGTCGTTCTTACCCGAGAGCAGTTCTTC. Residues: CASSLGTVVLTREQFF. J is TRBJ2-1 and V is TRBV7-9; D is unclear. V gave up 1 base and J gave up 10 bases, with 20 bases separating them. Germline V lookup: CDR1 SEHNR, CDR2 FQNEAQ (reference sequence). This CDR3 spans 16 amino acids.